These 13 T cell receptor beta chains share one sample of origin, sequenced in a study of CD8+ T cells in alopecia areata. Stated treatment: oral pan-JAK inhibitor, 5-10 mg twice daily. RNA extraction and reverse transcription yielded cDNA as sequencing template. TCRdb keeps only in-frame clones here, not all; method: immunoSEQ multiplex PCR. The table has fewer than 250,000 clones, 60% seen once. The specimen comprised CD4+ T cells sorted from blood, sampled at week 24, from a patient treated with tofacitinib. These receptors originate from a human donor with alopecia areata.

This rearrangement joins TRBV11-2 to TRBJ2-1, with D perhaps TRBD1 (6 bases). Trimming cost V 3 bases and J 4 bases, with 16 bases left between them. The germline gives CDR1 SGHAT, CDR2 FQNNGV. This CDR3 region has 16 residues. The chain's CDR3 is CASSLSGARVYNEQFF. In DNA, the CDR3 is TGTGCCAGCAGCTTGTCAGGGGCTAGAGTATACAATGAGCAGTTCTTC.

This clone appeared a few times. This chain connects TRBV29-1 to TRBJ1-1, with D maybe TRBD1 (5 bases). V lost 2 bases to trimming and J lost 1 base, with 14 bases between them. CDR3 size: 15 residues. Germline CDR1 is SQVTM and CDR2 is ANQGSEA. The chain's CDR3 is CSVEQGLGTNTEAFF. For the CDR3, the DNA is TGCAGCGTTGAACAGGGACTAGGTACGAACACTGAAGCTTTCTTT.

The chain recombines TRBV30 with TRBJ1-5, with 9 bases fitting TRBD1. The V and J ends lost 5 bases and 11 bases, in that order; junction bases with no gene match: 7. This CDR3 has 12 residues. CDR1 and CDR2 from the germline V gene are GTSNPN and SVGIG (reference sequence). CDR3 DNA: TGTGCCTGGGCCGGACAGGGGAGAACCCAGCATTTT. Its protein is CAWAGQGRTQHF.

The rearrangement joins TRBV19 to TRBJ1-2, with 7 bases fitting TRBD1. Germline values: CDR1 LNHDA, CDR2 SQIVND (reference sequence). The CDR3 is 13 residues long. V gave up 1 base and J gave up 7 bases; unmatched junction bases: 3. CDR3 residues: CASSIGQGSGYTF. The CDR3 DNA is TGTGCCAGTAGTATAGGACAGGGTAGTGGCTACACCTTC.

This clone was detected a few times. The CDR3, as DNA: TGCGCCAGCAGCCACCTTACTAGCGTCTACAATGAGCAGTTCTTC. The encoded protein is CASSHLTSVYNEQFF. The chain has TRBV4-1 and TRBJ2-1; 7 positions match TRBD2. The CDR3 extends over 15 amino acids. With V trimmed by 3 bases and J by 3 bases, 5 bases remained unmatched. Germline lookup yields CDR1 MGHRA and CDR2 YSYEKL.

The V and J genes are TRBV9 and TRBJ2-6; D is perhaps TRBD1 (6 bases). V was shortened by 4 bases and J by 4 bases, with 18 bases between the two germline ends. This CDR3 region has 17 residues. Per germline, CDR1 SGDLS and CDR2 YYNGEE. CDR3 sequence: CASSPHLQGSGANVLTF. The CDR3 DNA follows: TGTGCCAGCAGCCCTCACTTACAGGGATCCGGGGCCAACGTCCTGACTTTC. The full variable domain, completed using reference TRBV9 and TRBJ2-6, is DSGVTQTPKHLITATGQRVTLRCSPRSGDLSVYWYQQSLDQGLQFLIQYYNGEERAKGNILERFSAQQFPDLHSELNLSSLELGDSALYFCASSPHLQGSGANVLTFGAGSRLTVL.

With respect to this clone: Other nucleotide sequences from this sample produce the same CDR3. The V gene is TRBV30, the J gene TRBJ2-5; D may match TRBD1 or TRBD2 (6 bases each). CDR3 length equals 11 residues. Germline V lookup: CDR1 GTSNPN, CDR2 SVGIG (reference sequence). Trimming took off 3 bases at V and 11 bases at J, with 13 bases between the two ends. The CDR3 sequence: CAWSGGGTQYF. The CDR3, as DNA: TGTGCCTGGAGCGGAGGGGGGACGCAGTACTTC.

The V and J genes are TRBV2 and TRBJ2-5; D is unclear. The CDR3 is made up of 14 amino acids. V was clipped by 4 bases and J by 1 base, with 10 bases between them. The germline V gene has CDR1 SNHLY and CDR2 FYNNEI. This CDR3 is CASSGQSIQETQYF. The CDR3 DNA reads TGTGCCAGCAGTGGGCAGTCGATCCAAGAGACCCAGTACTTC.

This clone has just one count. This chain links TRBV5-1 with TRBJ2-3; no reliable D call. Germline assignment: CDR1 SGHRS and CDR2 YFSETQ. V was pared by 1 base and J by 3 bases, with 9 bases between. The CDR3 runs to 14 residues. CDR3 amino acids: CASSLTPFTDTQYF. CDR3 DNA: TGCGCCAGCAGCTTGACTCCTTTTACAGATACGCAGTATTTT.

The V gene is TRBV29-1, the J gene TRBJ2-7; D may be TRBD1 or TRBD2 (5 bases each). This CDR3 region has 11 residues. CDR1 SQVTM and CDR2 ANQGSEA come from the germline V gene. V lost 7 bases to trimming and J lost 5 bases, with 12 bases between them. The CDR3 DNA follows: TGCAGCGCCCTGGGGACCCACGAGCAGTACTTC. Translating gives CSALGTHEQYF.

The chain joins TRBV15 to TRBJ1-2; no firm D call. Trimming left V 0 bases short and J 4 bases short, with 15 bases between. Germline V gene sequence: CDR1 LNHNV, CDR2 YYDKDF (reference sequence). CDR3 size: 16 residues. The CDR3 nucleotides are TGTGCCACCAGCAGAGATCGTCTAATCGGTCTCTATGGCTACACCTTC. Translation: CATSRDRLIGLYGYTF.

This clone was picked up a small number of times. The gene calls are TRBV7-2 and TRBJ2-7; tentatively, D is TRBD2 (5 bases). Trimming removed 1 base at V and 2 bases at J, with 9 bases between. The CDR3 is made up of 14 amino acids. The germline V gene encodes CDR1 SGHTA and CDR2 FQGNSA. Written as DNA, the CDR3 is TGTGCCAGCAGCTTAGGTTCCGGGACCTACGAGCAGTACTTC. This encodes CASSLGSGTYEQYF.

V is TRBV5-6 and J is TRBJ2-6; D unresolved. This CDR3 region has 12 residues. V was shortened by 8 bases and J by 5 bases, with 8 bases between the two germline ends. Germline V CDR1 and CDR2: SGHDT, YYEEEE. CDR3 sequence (DNA): TGTGCCAGTGACTCGCGGGCCAACGTCCTGACTTTC. Translation gives CASDSRANVLTF.